The rows below give T cell receptor beta chains drawn from one sample of a study of blood T cell repertoires in COVID-19. Assay: immunoSEQ multiplex PCR; the TCRdb copy retains only in-frame clones and omits some. The profile covers 140,000 to 150,000 clones, with roughly three quarters appearing a single time and 3.5% to 4.5% taken by the ten largest. Sequenced input: peripheral blood. These receptors originate from a man aged 60-69 years with acute or convalescent COVID-19. The CDR3 runs from the conserved cysteine through the conserved F or W.

>TRBV5-1
CASSLLGWGADTGELFF
>TRBV5-1
CASSLQGRAEKLFF
>TRBV11-3
CASSSTGSGAGELFF
>TRBV5-1
CASSFSTGGGTEAFF
>TRBV5-5
CASSLVGTGSYEQYF
>TRBV27
CASSQHVTGVSSQPQHF
>TRBV5-1
CASSSTGGTNQPQHF
>TRBV25-1
CASSEAPYGGGDRETQYF
>TRBV2
CASSPGQFEQYF
>TRBV15
CATSRARWATGEQYF
>TRBV4-2
CASSQDSSGSEQYF
>TRBV12-3/TRBV12-4
CASSLGGQLFF
>TRBV18
CASSRDAGGSTDTQYF
>TRBV19
CASSPGGRVSGAFF
>TRBV24-1
CATARHSEQFF
>TRBV5-5
CASSLPAGAESYEQYF
>TRBV4-2
CASSQDPGGYSYNEQFF
>TRBV28
CASSSTGQVYTEAFF
>TRBV18
CASSPPGQGIRRTDTQYF
>TRBV27
CASTVAGEAYNEQFF
>TRBV19
CASSRGQGVSNQPQHF
>TRBV6-5
CASSRTASSYEQYF
>TRBV24-1
CATSSGDGEKLFF
>TRBV7-2
CASSVDRGNQPQHF
>TRBV15
CATSAGVRNIQYF
>TRBV3-1/TRBV3-2
CASEQRGSYEQYF
>TRBV7-5
CVRSFGTPSSNQPQHF